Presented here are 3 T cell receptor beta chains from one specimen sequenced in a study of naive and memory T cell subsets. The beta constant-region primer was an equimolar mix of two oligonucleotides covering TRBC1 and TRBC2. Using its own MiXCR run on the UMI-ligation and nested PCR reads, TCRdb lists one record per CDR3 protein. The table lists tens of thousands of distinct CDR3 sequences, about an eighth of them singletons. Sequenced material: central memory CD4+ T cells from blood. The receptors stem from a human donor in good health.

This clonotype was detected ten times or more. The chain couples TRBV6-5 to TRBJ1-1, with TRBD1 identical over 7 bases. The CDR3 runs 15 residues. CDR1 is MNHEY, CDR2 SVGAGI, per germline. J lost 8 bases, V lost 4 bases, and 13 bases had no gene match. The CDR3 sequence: CASSFGQVFRSEAFF. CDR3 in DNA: TGTGCCAGCAGTTTCGGACAGGTGTTTCGCTCGGAAGCTTTCTTT.

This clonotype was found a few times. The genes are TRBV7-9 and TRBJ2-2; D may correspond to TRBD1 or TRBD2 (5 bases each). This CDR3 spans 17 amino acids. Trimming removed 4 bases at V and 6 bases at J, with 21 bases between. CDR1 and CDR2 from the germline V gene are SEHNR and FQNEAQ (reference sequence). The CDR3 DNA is TGTGCCAGCAGCTCGTTCTCTGGGACCCTTAGTCCCGGGGAGCTGTTTTTT. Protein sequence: CASSSFSGTLSPGELFF.

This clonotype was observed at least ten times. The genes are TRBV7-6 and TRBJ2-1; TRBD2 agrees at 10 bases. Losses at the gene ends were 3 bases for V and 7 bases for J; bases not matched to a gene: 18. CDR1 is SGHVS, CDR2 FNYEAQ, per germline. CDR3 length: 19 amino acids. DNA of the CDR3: TGTGCCAGCAGCTTCTTAGGTTTCGGGCTAGCGGGAGCGGTAAATGAGCAGTTCTTC. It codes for CASSFLGFGLAGAVNEQFF.